These 18 T cell receptor beta chains came from one sample sequenced in a study of cytomegalovirus exposure and HLA in healthy donors. The study ran its PCR with 60 Vbeta and 13 Jbeta primers. Produced via immunoSEQ multiplex PCR; TCRdb's table is partial and in-frame only. The table has about 120,000 clones, roughly 80% seen once; the top ten hold roughly 3.3%. The sequenced sample was PBMCs. Receptor source: a woman in her 30s in good health and CMV-seropositive.

A remark on this clone: Other DNA variants within this sample encode the same CDR3. The chain couples TRBV5-3 to TRBJ2-1; 13 positions agree with TRBD2. TRBV5-3 is given ORF status, its function remaining uncertain. V shed 0 bases, J shed 9 bases, and the junction held 6 bases outside the gene matches. The CDR3 contains 16 residues. The CDR3 spells CARSLAGLAGDSEQFF. The CDR3 DNA reads as TGTGCCAGAAGCTTGGCTGGACTAGCGGGGGATAGTGAGCAGTTCTTC.

This clone was seen a few times. V usage is TRBV7-9 and J usage is TRBJ1-1; D not certain. Germline loops: CDR1 SEHNR, CDR2 FQNEAQ (reference sequence). The CDR3 totals 11 residues. Deletions cut 2 bases from V and 6 bases from J, with 4 bases between. The CDR3 protein is CASSLQAEAFF. CDR3 nucleotide sequence: TGTGCCAGCAGCTTACAGGCTGAAGCTTTCTTT.

CDR3 nucleotides: TGTGCCAGCAGAAAACTGAGCTCTGGAAACACCATATATTTT. Amino acids: CASRKLSSGNTIYF. This rearrangement joins TRBV7-9 to TRBJ1-3; D is undetermined. The germline V gene has CDR1 SEHNR and CDR2 FQNEAQ (reference sequence). Trimming left V 6 bases short and J 0 bases short, with 9 bases between. The CDR3 extends over 14 amino acids.

This sequence joins TRBV4-1 and TRBJ2-1; TRBD2 matches at 7 bases. From germline, CDR1 is MGHRA and CDR2 YSYEKL. Losses at the gene ends were 1 base for V and 9 bases for J; bases not matched to a gene: 9. CDR3 length equals 15 residues. The CDR3 nucleotides are TGCGCCAGCAGCCAAGTCGGGGCGGGGGAAGGTGAGCAGTTCTTC. Protein sequence: CASSQVGAGEGEQFF.

This chain connects TRBV4-3 to TRBJ1-3; 8 bases map to TRBD1. This CDR3 has 18 residues. V trimming: 1 base; J trimming: 0 bases; junction bases outside the gene matches: 8. Germline assignment: CDR1 LGHNA and CDR2 YSLEER. The CDR3 reads CASSQGLTGGFSGNTIYF. The CDR3 nucleotides are TGCGCCAGCAGCCAAGGCTTAACAGGGGGTTTCTCTGGAAACACCATATATTTT.

This clone was detected a few times. This chain links TRBV19 with TRBJ1-2; D possibly corresponds to TRBD1 (6 bases). Deletions cut 3 bases from V and 6 bases from J, with 11 bases between. Germline CDR1 LNHDA, CDR2 SQIVND (reference sequence). The CDR3 length is 13 residues. CDR3 nucleotide sequence: TGTGCCAGTAGTATTTCAGGGGAAAATGGCTACACCTTC. It translates to CASSISGENGYTF.

The chain uses TRBV2 and TRBJ2-6; TRBD1 is a possible D gene (6 bases). Trimming removed 8 bases at V and 1 base at J, with 18 bases between. This CDR3 comprises 17 residues. Germline V CDR1 and CDR2: SNHLY, FYNNEI. The CDR3 here is CASHYRVIRSGANVLTF. CDR3 coding DNA: TGTGCCAGCCACTACAGGGTGATCCGTTCTGGGGCCAACGTCCTGACTTTC. The variable domain in full, completed from reference TRBV2 and TRBJ2-6, reads EPEVTQTPSHQVTQMGQEVILRCVPISNHLYFYWYRQILGQKVEFLVSFYNNEISEKSEIFDDQFSVERPDGSNFTLKIRSTKLEDSAMYFCASHYRVIRSGANVLTFGAGSRLTVL.

The chain recombines TRBV2 with TRBJ1-5, with 9 bases that match TRBD1. The CDR3 is 15 residues long. From germline, CDR1 is SNHLY and CDR2 FYNNEI. Trimming took 5 bases from V and 3 from J; bases not matched to a gene: 5. The CDR3 spells CASSWDRANNQPQHF. CDR3 coding DNA: TGTGCCAGCAGTTGGGACAGGGCTAACAATCAGCCCCAGCATTTT.

This chain links TRBV7-2 with TRBJ2-3; D is uncertain. The CDR3 covers 14 residues. Deletions cut 5 bases from V and 0 bases from J, with 9 bases between. Germline CDR1 SGHTA, CDR2 FQGNSA. The CDR3 protein is CASSPSVSTDTQYF. The CDR3 DNA reads as TGTGCCAGCAGCCCGTCCGTGAGCACAGATACGCAGTATTTT. Filled out from reference TRBV7-2 and TRBJ2-3, the complete variable domain reads GAGVSQSPSNKVTEKGKDVELRCDPISGHTALYWYRQSLGQGLEFLIYFQGNSAPDKSGLPSDRFSAERTGGSVSTLTIQRTQQEDSAVYLCASSPSVSTDTQYFGPGTRLTVL.

The V and J genes are TRBV6-1 and TRBJ2-1; TRBD2 is a possible D gene (6 bases). Trimming removed 6 bases from V and 7 bases from J, with 16 bases in between. The CDR3 is made up of 14 amino acids. Germline values: CDR1 MNHNS, CDR2 SASEGT. The DNA for the CDR3 is TGTGCCAGCAGACTCGGGACTCCTAGGAATGAGCAGTTCTTC. The encoded protein is CASRLGTPRNEQFF.

This clone was seen more than once but under ten times. This chain joins TRBV15 and TRBJ2-1; D is perhaps TRBD1 (6 bases). V was cut by 0 bases and J by 5 bases, with 11 bases left in between. Germline V gene sequence: CDR1 LNHNV, CDR2 YYDKDF (reference sequence). The CDR3 consists of 15 residues. Here the CDR3 reads CATSRDVRGDNEQFF. The CDR3 region has the DNA TGTGCCACCAGCAGAGATGTCAGGGGTGACAATGAGCAGTTCTTC.

This chain uses TRBV7-9 with TRBJ1-2, with D possibly TRBD1 on 5 matching bases. The germline V gene encodes CDR1 SEHNR and CDR2 FQNEAQ (reference sequence). CDR3 length: 14 residues. V was shortened by 5 bases and J by 1 base, with 11 bases between the two germline ends. Here the CDR3 DNA reads TGTGCCAGCAGCCGTTCGACAGTTAACTATGGCTACACCTTC. Translation gives CASSRSTVNYGYTF.

The V gene is TRBV5-1, the J gene TRBJ1-1; no reliable D call. Germline CDR1 and CDR2: SGHRS and YFSETQ. Between the trimmed V and J ends, which lost 2 bases and 4 bases, there was a span of 12 bases. CDR3 length: 14 amino acids. CDR3 nucleotides: TGCGCCAGCAGCTTCTCCATTACGGGCACTGAAGCTTTCTTT. This gives the protein CASSFSITGTEAFF.

This chain links TRBV10-3 with TRBJ2-2; 9 bases are a match to TRBD2. The V gene end was trimmed by 10 bases and the J gene end by 2 bases; junction bases not matched to a gene: 8. The CDR3 extends over 15 amino acids. From germline, CDR1 is ENHRY and CDR2 SYGVKD. The CDR3 DNA reads TGTGCCACCGACCCAGCGGGGGGAAACACCGGGGAGCTGTTTTTT. Amino acids: CATDPAGGNTGELFF.

This chain connects TRBV29-1 to TRBJ2-2, with TRBD1 identical over 7 bases. Germline V gene lookup returns CDR1 SQVTM and CDR2 ANQGSEA. With V trimmed by 6 bases and J by 1 base, 2 bases remained unmatched. This CDR3 contains 13 residues. The DNA for the CDR3 is TGCAGCGTCCGGGACAGGAACACCGGGGAGCTGTTTTTT. Protein: CSVRDRNTGELFF.

The gene calls are TRBV2 and TRBJ2-5; the match to TRBD1 covers 7 bases. CDR3 size: 14 residues. Unmatched junction bases numbered 5, after V lost 5 bases and J lost 2 bases. Germline CDR1 is SNHLY and CDR2 is FYNNEI. CDR3 in amino acids: CASSQTGMQETQYF. CDR3 nucleotide sequence: TGTGCCAGCAGTCAGACAGGGATGCAAGAGACCCAGTACTTC.

This clone was detected once. The chain employs TRBV2 and TRBJ2-3, with D maybe TRBD2 (5 bases). The CDR3 totals 16 residues. The germline V and J ends were trimmed by 8 bases and 3 bases, with 21 bases remaining between them. Germline CDR1 and CDR2: SNHLY and FYNNEI. CDR3 DNA sequence: TGTGCCAGCGCATACCGCGGAGGCTTACGTACAGATACGCAGTATTTT. Amino acids: CASAYRGGLRTDTQYF. Using reference TRBV2 and TRBJ2-3 for the parts outside the CDR3, the full variable domain is EPEVTQTPSHQVTQMGQEVILRCVPISNHLYFYWYRQILGQKVEFLVSFYNNEISEKSEIFDDQFSVERPDGSNFTLKIRSTKLEDSAMYFCASAYRGGLRTDTQYFGPGTRLTVL.

In its sample, this clone was seen once. The chain couples TRBV27 to TRBJ1-2; 8 bases line up with TRBD1. J lost 5 bases, V lost 2 bases, and 13 bases had no gene match. Germline CDR1 reads MNHEY; CDR2 reads SMNVEV (reference sequence). This CDR3 contains 17 residues. CDR3: CASSLTGVRGRIYGYTF. CDR3 DNA sequence: TGTGCCAGCAGTTTAACGGGGGTCAGGGGGCGAATATATGGCTACACCTTC.